This section outlines one T cell receptor beta chain sequence together with its context. The data were taken from a study of control samples from healthy donors and cancer patients. The protocol was immunoSEQ multiplex PCR, while the TCRdb copy is restricted to in-frame clones and leaves out a portion. This table holds under 130,000 clones, 83% found once. The sequence was collected from a woman between 50 and 59 years old in good health. The source material was blood.

CDR3 sequence (DNA): TGTGCCTGCCCCGAGGTCGGGTCTCGGGAAAAACTGTTTTTT. Translated: CACPEVGSREKLFF. The V and J genes are TRBV30 and TRBJ1-4; D is uncertain. Trimming cost V 6 bases and J 8 bases, with 19 bases left between them. The CDR3 runs 14 residues. Per germline, CDR1 GTSNPN and CDR2 SVGIG (reference sequence).